The TCR beta chain described here comes from a study of PD-1 blockade in classical Hodgkin lymphoma. In the study overall: Patients had nivolumab dosed at 3 mg/kg, delivered intravenously every 2 weeks.

Assay: immunoSEQ multiplex PCR; the TCRdb copy retains only in-frame clones and omits some. This table holds 96,000 or so clones, about 92% found once. Note on this clone: Antigen: not known.

The time point: cycle 4 day 1 (C4D1), after more than five weeks of nivolumab. In every patient, relapse followed autologous stem cell transplantation, while exposure to brentuximab vedotin differed. The CDR3 consists of 15 residues. Germline values: CDR1 SNHLY, CDR2 FYNNEI. Trimming took 1 base from V and 0 from J; bases not matched to a gene: 1. Study-wide results and caveats: Baseline diversity in complete responders resembled that of newly diagnosed patients.

The sample consisted of peripheral blood mononuclear cells (PBMCs), taken before the fourth cycle of nivolumab. This chain connects TRBV2 to TRBJ1-1, with 8 bases that match TRBD1. This TCR came from a human donor with classical Hodgkin lymphoma. CDR3 residues: CASSEGDRMNTEAFF. The CDR3 nucleotides read TGTGCCAGCAGTGAAGGGGACAGGATGAACACTGAAGCTTTCTTT.